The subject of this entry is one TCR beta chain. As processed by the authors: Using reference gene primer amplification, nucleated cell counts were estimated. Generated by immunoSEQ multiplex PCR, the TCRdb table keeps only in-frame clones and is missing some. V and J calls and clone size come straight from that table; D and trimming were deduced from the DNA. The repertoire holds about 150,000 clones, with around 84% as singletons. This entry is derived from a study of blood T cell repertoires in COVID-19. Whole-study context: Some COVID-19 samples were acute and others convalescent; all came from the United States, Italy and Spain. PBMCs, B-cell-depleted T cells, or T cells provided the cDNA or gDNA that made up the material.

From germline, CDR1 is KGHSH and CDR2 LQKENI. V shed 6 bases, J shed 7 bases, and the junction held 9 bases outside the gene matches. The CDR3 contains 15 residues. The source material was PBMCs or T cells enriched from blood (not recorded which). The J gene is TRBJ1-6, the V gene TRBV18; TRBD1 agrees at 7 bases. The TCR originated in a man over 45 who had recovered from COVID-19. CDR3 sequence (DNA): TGTGCCAGCTCCCCCACTGGGACAGCCAATTCACCCCTCCACTTT. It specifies CASSPTGTANSPLHF.